This T cell receptor beta chain was obtained from a study of T cell changes during pregnancy in multiple sclerosis. Here immunoSEQ multiplex PCR was the method, and the copy in TCRdb shows in-frame clones only, minus some. The data contain about 75,000 clones, roughly 90% of them singletons. Germline CDR1 and CDR2: MDHEN and SYDVKM. The V segment lost 2 bases and the J segment 7 bases; nucleotides outside the gene matches: 7. The CDR3 is made up of 15 amino acids. The rearrangement joins TRBV28 to TRBJ2-1; TRBD1 matches 8 bases. The clonotype was recovered from a female donor in good health, enrolled as a control in a pregnancy study. The specimen comprised peripheral blood, sampled in the first trimester of pregnancy. This CDR3 reads CASSLGGQGSNEQFF. CDR3 sequence (DNA): TGTGCCAGCAGTTTAGGAGGACAGGGTAGTAATGAGCAGTTCTTC.